A selection of T cell receptor beta chains follows, all from one sample in a study of blood T cell repertoires in COVID-19. Profiled with immunoSEQ multiplex PCR; TCRdb holds only in-frame clones, not every one. The repertoire has about 370,000 clones, 80% to 90% of them found once; the top ten carry roughly 1%. The sequenced sample consisted of PBMCs or T cells enriched from blood (not recorded which). These receptors all stem from a young man who had recovered from COVID-19. The CDR3 runs from the conserved cysteine through the conserved F or W. Fields, in order: V gene, CDR3 protein.

>TRBV19
CASSIAPGRHYGYTF
>TRBV30
CAWSRRRARSGNTIYF
>TRBV5-4
CASSWTGAYEQYF
>TRBV29-1
CSAPVYSTDTQYF
>TRBV11-2
CASSPSGGSGNEQFF
>TRBV3-1/TRBV3-2
CASSQADRGNTEAFF
>TRBV7-8
CASSLWAHHSITEAFF
>TRBV15
CATSRGRQGRQPQHF
>TRBV28
CASSHLRDIRAQYF
>TRBV19
CASVPRQGVGGTEAFF
>TRBV9
CASSVLGQGNEQFF
>TRBV28
CASSLYPAGGAGQPQHF
>TRBV19
CASSARDRATNEKLFF
>TRBV29-1
CSVEDLGAEFLYNYGYTF
>TRBV28
CASSSTGIGNQPQHF
>TRBV24-1
CATSDPMGLAGGTYNEQFF
>TRBV4-1
CASSPASGSSYNEQFF
>TRBV28
CASSSPGLAVDEQYF
>TRBV5-1
CASSNRLAGGYEQYF
>TRBV30
CAWSGGGGLNTIYF
>TRBV3-1/TRBV3-2
CASSQEDRGQDEQFF
>TRBV10-3
CAISGGGARETQYF
>TRBV7-9
CASSIPRTGGADTQYF
>TRBV28
CASTTGFSPAFF
>TRBV18
CASSPPLRTDNEQFF
>TRBV12-3/TRBV12-4
CASSLEGPTSETF
>TRBV11-2
CASSQRQGANEKLFF
>TRBV10-2
CASSPGLRESPLHF
>TRBV2
CASSPGRETGEQYF
>TRBV5-1
CASSLAPPQSGTEAFF
>TRBV24-1
CATSDPADTQYF
>TRBV4-1
CASSQELAGVDTQYF
>TRBV19
CASMNWDRGVGNTEAFF
>TRBV9
CASSGRAGGPLGETQYF
>TRBV7-9
CASSLIGQGAHQPQHF
>TRBV5-1
CASSFMGGKGTEAFF
>TRBV18
CASSPTQGTSPLHF
>TRBV7-8
CASSTTQGVDEQYF
>TRBV7-3
CASSPGTINEQFF
>TRBV28
CASRSGGTEAFF
>TRBV10-1
CASSPGLAGRNEQFF
>TRBV18
CASSPGTGRNTGELFF
>TRBV4-2
CASSPFLSGDTDTQYF
>TRBV13
CASSLGSGLFTDTQYF
>TRBV6-4
CASSDSYGTGRGGELFF
>TRBV29-1
CSGGQGDYGYTF
>TRBV3-1/TRBV3-2
CASSQGPLEFHYEQYF
>TRBV7-8
CASSLGGGLGNEQFF
>TRBV15
CATSRDKRIEQFF